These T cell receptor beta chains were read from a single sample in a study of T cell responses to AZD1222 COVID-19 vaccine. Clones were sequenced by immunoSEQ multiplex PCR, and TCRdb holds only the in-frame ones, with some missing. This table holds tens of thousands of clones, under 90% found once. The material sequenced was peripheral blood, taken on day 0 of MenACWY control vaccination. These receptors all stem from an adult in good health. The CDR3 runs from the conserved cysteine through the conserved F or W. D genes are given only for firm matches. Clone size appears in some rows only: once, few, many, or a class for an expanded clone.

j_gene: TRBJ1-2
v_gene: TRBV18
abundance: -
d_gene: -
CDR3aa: CASSPEAWDGYTF
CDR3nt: TGTGCCAGCTCACCAGAGGCCTGGGATGGCTACACCTTC

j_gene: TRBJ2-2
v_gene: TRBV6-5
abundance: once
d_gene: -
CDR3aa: CASSYRPDTGELFF
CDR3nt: TGTGCCAGCAGTTACCGCCCCGACACCGGGGAGCTGTTTTTT

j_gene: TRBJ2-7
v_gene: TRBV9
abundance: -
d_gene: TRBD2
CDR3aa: CASSAEGGSYEQYF
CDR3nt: TGTGCCAGCAGCGCCGAGGGAGGGTCCTACGAGCAGTACTTC

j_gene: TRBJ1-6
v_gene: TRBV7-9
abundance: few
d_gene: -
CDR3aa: CASRYQGRDSPLHF
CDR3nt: TGTGCCAGCAGATACCAGGGGCGGGATTCACCCCTCCACTTT

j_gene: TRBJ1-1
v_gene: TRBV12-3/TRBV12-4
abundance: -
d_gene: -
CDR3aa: CASRTSGFEAFF
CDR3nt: TGTGCCAGCAGAACCTCGGGGTTTGAAGCTTTCTTT

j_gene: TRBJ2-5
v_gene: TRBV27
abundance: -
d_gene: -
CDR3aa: CASSPWARRETQYF
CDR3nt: TGTGCCAGCAGTCCGTGGGCCCGACGGGAGACCCAGTACTTC

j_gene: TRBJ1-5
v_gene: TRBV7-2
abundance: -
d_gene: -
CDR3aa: CASSDSLSQPQHF
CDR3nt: TGTGCCAGCAGTGACAGTCTGAGTCAGCCCCAGCATTTT

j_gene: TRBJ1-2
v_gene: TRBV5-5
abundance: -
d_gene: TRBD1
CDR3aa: CASSLRRTGDYGYTF
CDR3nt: TGTGCCAGCAGCTTGAGAAGGACAGGGGACTATGGCTACACCTTC

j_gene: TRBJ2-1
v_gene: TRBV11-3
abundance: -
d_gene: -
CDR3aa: CASSPTGLAVIYNEQFF
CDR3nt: TGTGCCAGCAGCCCCACAGGGTTAGCGGTTATTTACAATGAGCAGTTCTTC

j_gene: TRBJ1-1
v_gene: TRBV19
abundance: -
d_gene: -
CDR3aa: CASSTVSSTEAFF
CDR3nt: TGTGCCAGTAGTACTGTCAGTTCCACTGAAGCTTTCTTT

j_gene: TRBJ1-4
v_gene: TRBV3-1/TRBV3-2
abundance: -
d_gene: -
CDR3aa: CASSQDRGRLFF
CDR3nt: TGTGCCAGCAGCCAAGATCGGGGCAGACTGTTTTTT

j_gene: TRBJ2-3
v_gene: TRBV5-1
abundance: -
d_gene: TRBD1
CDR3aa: CASSTRDREHQDTQYF
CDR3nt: TGCGCCAGCAGCACCCGGGACAGGGAACATCAAGATACGCAGTATTTT

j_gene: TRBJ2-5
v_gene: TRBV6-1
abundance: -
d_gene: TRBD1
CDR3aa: CASSLGTGQETQYF
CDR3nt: TGTGCCAGCAGTCTGGGGACAGGGCAAGAGACCCAGTACTTC

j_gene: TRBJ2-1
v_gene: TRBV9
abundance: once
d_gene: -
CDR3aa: CASSVGQRSSYNEQFF
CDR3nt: TGTGCCAGCAGCGTAGGCCAGCGTTCATCCTACAATGAGCAGTTCTTC

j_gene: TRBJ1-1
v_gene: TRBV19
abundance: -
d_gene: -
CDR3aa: CASKILRPVNTEAFF
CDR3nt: TGTGCCAGTAAAATTTTACGGCCGGTGAACACTGAAGCTTTCTTT

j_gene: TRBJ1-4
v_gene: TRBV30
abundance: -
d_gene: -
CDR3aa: CAWNRGGSNEKLFF
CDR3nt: TGTGCCTGGAATCGGGGAGGATCTAATGAAAAACTGTTTTTT

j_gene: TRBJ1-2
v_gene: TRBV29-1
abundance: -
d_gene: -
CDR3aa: CSGPEGGTDYGYTF
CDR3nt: TGCAGCGGCCCGGAGGGGGGGACGGACTATGGCTACACCTTC

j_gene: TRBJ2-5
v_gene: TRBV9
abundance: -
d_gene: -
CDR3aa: CASNIGRNTQETQYF
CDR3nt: TGTGCCAGCAATATTGGGCGGAATACACAAGAGACCCAGTACTTC

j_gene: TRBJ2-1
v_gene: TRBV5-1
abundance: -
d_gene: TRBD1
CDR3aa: CASSSTGSSYNEQFF
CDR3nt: TGCGCCAGCAGCTCGACAGGGAGCTCCTACAATGAGCAGTTCTTC

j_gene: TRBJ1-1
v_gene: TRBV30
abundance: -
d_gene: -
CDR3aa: CAWSFAGDSEAFF
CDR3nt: TGTGCCTGGTCGTTTGCAGGGGACTCTGAAGCTTTCTTT

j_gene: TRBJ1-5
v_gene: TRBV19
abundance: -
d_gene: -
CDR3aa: CASSHFNQPQHF
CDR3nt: TGTGCCAGCAGTCACTTCAATCAGCCCCAGCATTTT

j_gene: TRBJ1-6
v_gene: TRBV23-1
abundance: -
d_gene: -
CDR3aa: CASSHTRGGLLTYNSPLHF
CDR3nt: TGCGCCAGCAGTCATACCCGGGGGGGACTTCTCACGTATAATTCACCCCTCCACTTT

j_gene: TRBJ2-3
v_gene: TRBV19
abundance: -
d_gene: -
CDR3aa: CASSMMADTQYF
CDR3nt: TGTGCCAGTAGTATGATGGCGGATACGCAGTATTTT

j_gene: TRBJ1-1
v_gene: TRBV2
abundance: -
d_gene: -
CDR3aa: CASNSDRVNTEAFF
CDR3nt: TGTGCCAGCAACTCGGACAGAGTGAACACTGAAGCTTTCTTT